This T cell receptor (beta chain) derives from a study of blood T cells in healthy people across ages. Next came a second PCR, run for about 6 to 12 cycles, which used a sample-barcoded 5' primer along with a J-beta primer mix. TCRdb itself ran the 5' RACE reads through MiXCR, one entry per CDR3 protein. The data contain roughly 1,000,000 distinct CDR3 sequences, 20% to 25% of them singletons. V was clipped by 0 bases and J by 0 bases, with 15 bases between them. CDR3 length: 17 amino acids. Germline V CDR1 and CDR2: SGHKS, YYEKEE (reference sequence). The same sample was also studied in work on T cells of mothers and their children.

The genes are TRBV5-5 and TRBJ1-2; D might be TRBD1 (6 bases). Specimen: blood. This clonotype was obtained from a girl aged 2-10 years in good health. The CDR3 bases are TGTGCCAGCAGCTTGGTGTCAGGGGTACCTGCTAACTATGGCTACACCTTC. It is translated as CASSLVSGVPANYGYTF.